These T cell receptor beta chains were read from a single sample in a study of blood T cell repertoires in COVID-19. Clones were read by immunoSEQ multiplex PCR, and TCRdb kept only the in-frame ones, dropping some. This table has 300,000 to 450,000 clones, roughly 89% appearing once. Sequenced input: peripheral blood. These receptors were collected from a woman aged 60 to 75 with COVID-19, enrolled during active disease. CDR3s include the opening cysteine and the closing phenylalanine or tryptophan.

TRBJ1-4 TRBV6-5 CASSYEAGEKLFF
TRBJ1-3 TRBV28 CASSLYRDVRSGNTIYF
TRBJ1-1 TRBV19 CASSIGFLWAPNTEAFF
TRBJ2-2 TRBV7-2 CASSQGGLGTGELFF
TRBJ2-7 TRBV7-2 CASSLEGGRDEQYF
TRBJ2-1 TRBV2 CASTYYNEQFF
TRBJ1-6 TRBV18 CASSPPGVAPLHF
TRBJ1-5 TRBV19 CASSIGRDPSNQPQHF
TRBJ2-7 TRBV14 CASSQGEDRAGYEQYF
TRBJ1-3 TRBV6-5 CASSYSTGGNTIYF
TRBJ2-7 TRBV5-1 CASSHDRGLEQYF
TRBJ1-5 TRBV12-5 CASGLGLDQPQHF
TRBJ2-1 TRBV4-1 CASSPPGVAGGNEQFF
TRBJ1-1 TRBV19 CAARTGTTEAFF
TRBJ2-1 TRBV11-2 CASSLDGNLGNEQFF
TRBJ2-3 TRBV5-5 CASSFRTSADTQYF
TRBJ1-1 TRBV6-6 CASSGDRVFAPEAFF
TRBJ2-7 TRBV5-1 CASSTQGAPYEQYF
TRBJ1-2 TRBV6-1 CASSEMFSGGYTF
TRBJ1-3 TRBV19 CASSTRAVLSGNTIYF
TRBJ1-2 TRBV11-2 CASSPDRGSDGYTF
TRBJ1-1 TRBV6-5 CASRKTGLNTEAFF
TRBJ2-7 TRBV14 CASSLLGGGAVYEQYF
TRBJ1-1 TRBV30 CAWSREREAFF
TRBJ2-3 TRBV7-3 CASSFEGGPDTQYF
TRBJ1-3 TRBV18 CASSPGQIDSGNTIYF
TRBJ1-1 TRBV28 CASSILSGQDTEAFF
TRBJ2-5 TRBV3-1/TRBV3-2 CASSLPGAAGETQYF
TRBJ1-1 TRBV4-1 CASSQELGQTNTEAFF
TRBJ2-6 TRBV19 CASSRQGIAGANVLTF
TRBJ1-1 TRBV27 CASSTRRAGNTEAFF
TRBJ1-4 TRBV9 CASSVSTGIATNEKLFF
TRBJ1-1 TRBV18 CASSSDRGNTEAFF
TRBJ1-6 TRBV5-6 CASSPATGVPNSPLHF
TRBJ1-6 TRBV5-6 CASSIRTGVYNSPLHF
TRBJ1-1 TRBV5-5 CASSPSPRTGGTEAFF
TRBJ1-1 TRBV19 CASSARDRRVAFF
TRBJ1-1 TRBV12-3/TRBV12-4 CASTSPGNAEAFF
TRBJ1-3 TRBV19 CASRSRQGRENTIYF
TRBJ2-6 TRBV5-1 CASSLGQLGSGANVLTF
TRBJ2-3 TRBV5-1 CASSGLAGTPDTQYF
TRBJ1-2 TRBV15 CATSREEGVFGFYGYTF
TRBJ1-3 TRBV18 CASSQGVSSGNTIYF
TRBJ1-1 TRBV12-3/TRBV12-4 CASRYMNTEAFF
TRBJ2-3 TRBV6-5 CASNPGLRTDTQYF
TRBJ1-1 TRBV3-1/TRBV3-2 CASSPLGGTEAFF
TRBJ2-7 TRBV30 CAWSVGPGTGPGEQYF
TRBJ1-2 TRBV18 CASSPDRDYGYTF
TRBJ1-3 TRBV7-3 CASSPAHEAGNTIYF
TRBJ2-3 TRBV2 CASTGGLAGDTQYF
TRBJ2-3 TRBV10-3 CAITGQLTDTQYF